The following is a T cell receptor beta chain sequence with its context. One end of the junction is discordant with germline, which a read error may explain. Germline CDR1 SSHAT, CDR2 FNYEAQ (reference sequence). The length of the CDR3 is 16 residues. In the source study's methods: Cell counts per sample came from amplifying reference gene primers. TCRdb's table, derived via immunoSEQ multiplex PCR, lists solely in-frame clones and lacks some. D and trimming come from the DNA, and the V and J calls and clone size come from that table. The data contain around 97,000 clones, just under 90% of them singletons. The data derive from a study of blood T cell repertoires in COVID-19.

What was sequenced was peripheral blood. The chain recombines TRBV7-7 with TRBJ2-1, with 9 bases lining up with TRBD2. This receptor was taken from a human donor in a cohort sampled during active COVID-19. CDR3 residues: CASSFRLADSYNEQFF. The CDR3 nucleotides are TGTGCTAGCAGCTTCCGACTAGCGGACTCCTACAATGAGCAGTTCTTC.